These T cell receptor beta chains were read from a single sample in a study of blood T cells in healthy people across ages. TCRdb re-analysed the 5' RACE reads in MiXCR, keeping a single row per CDR3 protein. The repertoire consists of over 1,500,000 distinct CDR3 sequences, with around 42% occurring once and the leading ten covering 20% to 25%. The material sequenced was blood. Receptors were obtained from a human donor in good health. Both conserved end residues are part of each CDR3. A D gene is named only where the DNA matches it firmly. Size is omitted from some rows. Given values are once, few, many or a class for expanded clones.

clone size: -; V gene: TRBV20-1; D gene: TRBD1; J gene: TRBJ1-5; CDR3 DNA: TGCAGTGCTAGAAGGGGGCCCGATGTTAATCAGCCCCAGCATTTT; CDR3 protein: CSARRGPDVNQPQHF
clone size: -; V gene: TRBV20-1; D gene: -; J gene: TRBJ2-3; CDR3 DNA: TGCAGTGCTAGCCACGGACTGGTCACAGATACGCAGTATTTT; CDR3 protein: CSASHGLVTDTQYF
clone size: -; V gene: TRBV15; D gene: -; J gene: TRBJ2-5; CDR3 DNA: TGTGCCACCAGCAGAGGCGGCCGATTCGAGACCCAGTACTTC; CDR3 protein: CATSRGGRFETQYF
clone size: -; V gene: TRBV12-3/TRBV12-4; D gene: -; J gene: TRBJ1-5; CDR3 DNA: TGTGCCAGCAGGGGCAGCAAGGGGCCCCAGCATTTT; CDR3 protein: CASRGSKGPQHF
clone size: -; V gene: TRBV12-3/TRBV12-4; D gene: -; J gene: TRBJ2-7; CDR3 DNA: TGTGCCAGCAGTTTTTTTCCTTGGCAGGGTTTGTACGAGCAGTACTTC; CDR3 protein: CASSFFPWQGLYEQYF
clone size: few; V gene: TRBV7-2; D gene: -; J gene: TRBJ2-5; CDR3 DNA: TGTGCCAGCAGCGTTAGCTATGGGGGGGAGACCCAGTACTTC; CDR3 protein: CASSVSYGGETQYF
clone size: -; V gene: TRBV7-2; D gene: -; J gene: TRBJ1-1; CDR3 DNA: TGTGCCAGCAACGTAGGGGGGATCACTGAAGCTTTCTTT; CDR3 protein: CASNVGGITEAFF
clone size: once; V gene: TRBV20-1; D gene: -; J gene: TRBJ2-1; CDR3 DNA: TGCAGTGCTAGCCGAGGATTCTCCACCTACAATGAGCAGTTCTTC; CDR3 protein: CSASRGFSTYNEQFF
clone size: few; V gene: TRBV4-3; D gene: -; J gene: TRBJ1-2; CDR3 DNA: TGCGCCAGCAGCCAGACCAGGGTAGGAGGCTACACCTTC; CDR3 protein: CASSQTRVGGYTF
clone size: -; V gene: TRBV12-3/TRBV12-4; D gene: -; J gene: TRBJ1-2; CDR3 DNA: TGTGCCAGCAGGATCAGGGATGGCTACACCTTC; CDR3 protein: CASRIRDGYTF
clone size: few; V gene: TRBV12-3/TRBV12-4; D gene: TRBD2; J gene: TRBJ2-1; CDR3 DNA: TGTGCCAGCAGACCGACTAGCGGGGGAACCTACAATGAGCAGTTCTTC; CDR3 protein: CASRPTSGGTYNEQFF
clone size: few; V gene: TRBV7-2; D gene: TRBD2; J gene: TRBJ2-5; CDR3 DNA: TGTGCCAGCAGCCCAAGCCCACTAGCGGGGGGGCCGTTGGAGACCCAGTACTTC; CDR3 protein: CASSPSPLAGGPLETQYF
clone size: -; V gene: TRBV12-3/TRBV12-4; D gene: -; J gene: TRBJ2-7; CDR3 DNA: TGTGCCAGCAGTTTTCAGGGCGAGGCGTACGAGCAGTACTTC; CDR3 protein: CASSFQGEAYEQYF
clone size: -; V gene: TRBV20-1; D gene: TRBD1; J gene: TRBJ1-4; CDR3 DNA: TGCAGTGCTAGAATAACAGGGGGTGAAAAACTGTTTTTT; CDR3 protein: CSARITGGEKLFF
clone size: -; V gene: TRBV6-5; D gene: -; J gene: TRBJ1-2; CDR3 DNA: TGTGCCAGCAGTAAGGCCCGTGACCTACGCTATGGCTACACCTTC; CDR3 protein: CASSKARDLRYGYTF
clone size: few; V gene: TRBV7-9; D gene: -; J gene: TRBJ2-3; CDR3 DNA: TGTGCCAGCAGCTTATGGGGGAACACGGGTGGAGATACGCAGTATTTT; CDR3 protein: CASSLWGNTGGDTQYF
clone size: few; V gene: TRBV20-1; D gene: -; J gene: TRBJ1-2; CDR3 DNA: TGCAGTGCTCTAGGGGGGACTAATGGCTACACCTTC; CDR3 protein: CSALGGTNGYTF
clone size: few; V gene: TRBV2; D gene: -; J gene: TRBJ2-7; CDR3 DNA: TGTGCCAGCAGAGAGGGTGTCTACGAGCAGTACTTC; CDR3 protein: CASREGVYEQYF
clone size: -; V gene: TRBV29-1; D gene: -; J gene: TRBJ1-1; CDR3 DNA: TGCAGCGCGTACGGCCCTGTACCGAACACTGAAGCTTTCTTT; CDR3 protein: CSAYGPVPNTEAFF
clone size: -; V gene: TRBV29-1; D gene: TRBD1; J gene: TRBJ2-7; CDR3 DNA: TGCAGCGGCGGACAGGCTTACGAGCAGTACTTC; CDR3 protein: CSGGQAYEQYF
clone size: -; V gene: TRBV4-3; D gene: -; J gene: TRBJ1-5; CDR3 DNA: TGCGCCAGCAGCACGACGACAGTTAGCAATCAGCCCCAGCATTTT; CDR3 protein: CASSTTTVSNQPQHF
clone size: once; V gene: TRBV20-1; D gene: -; J gene: TRBJ2-3; CDR3 DNA: TGCAGTGCTAGACCCGGGACCAGCACAGATACGCGGTATTTT; CDR3 protein: CSARPGTSTDTRYF
clone size: -; V gene: TRBV7-8; D gene: -; J gene: TRBJ2-5; CDR3 DNA: TGTGCCAGCAGCTTGCCTCGGGACCAGCAGTACTTC; CDR3 protein: CASSLPRDQQYF
clone size: -; V gene: TRBV29-1; D gene: TRBD1; J gene: TRBJ1-2; CDR3 DNA: TGCAGCGTGGGGACAGGGGCTGAGGGCTACACCTTC; CDR3 protein: CSVGTGAEGYTF
clone size: -; V gene: TRBV7-8; D gene: TRBD1; J gene: TRBJ1-2; CDR3 DNA: TGTGCTAGCAGCGACTGGACAGGGCGTTATGGCTACACCTTC; CDR3 protein: CASSDWTGRYGYTF
clone size: -; V gene: TRBV10-3; D gene: -; J gene: TRBJ2-7; CDR3 DNA: TGTGCCATCAGTGCCTACGGGCCTAGCTCCTACGAGCAGTACTTC; CDR3 protein: CAISAYGPSSYEQYF
clone size: few; V gene: TRBV6-5; D gene: -; J gene: TRBJ1-2; CDR3 DNA: TGTGCCAGCAGTTACTCGATCCTATATGGCTACACCTTC; CDR3 protein: CASSYSILYGYTF
clone size: -; V gene: TRBV20-1; D gene: TRBD1; J gene: TRBJ2-5; CDR3 DNA: TGCAGTGCTAGAGGGCAGGGGGAAGAGACCCAGTACTTC; CDR3 protein: CSARGQGEETQYF
clone size: many; V gene: TRBV6-5; D gene: TRBD1; J gene: TRBJ1-2; CDR3 DNA: TGTGCCAGCAGAACCACAGGGGTCTATGGCTACACCTTC; CDR3 protein: CASRTTGVYGYTF
clone size: once; V gene: TRBV18; D gene: TRBD2; J gene: TRBJ2-3; CDR3 DNA: TGTGCCAGCTCACCCGCGCTTAGCGGGGGGTACCAAGAGACCCAGTATTTT; CDR3 protein: CASSPALSGGYQETQYF
clone size: -; V gene: TRBV9; D gene: TRBD1; J gene: TRBJ1-2; CDR3 DNA: TGTGCCAGCAGCGGCCTAGGGACAGGTACTAACTATGGCTACACCTTC; CDR3 protein: CASSGLGTGTNYGYTF
clone size: -; V gene: TRBV7-8; D gene: -; J gene: TRBJ1-2; CDR3 DNA: TGTGCCAGCAGCTTAGGTCAGGCATACTATGGCTACACCTTC; CDR3 protein: CASSLGQAYYGYTF
clone size: -; V gene: TRBV12-3/TRBV12-4; D gene: -; J gene: TRBJ1-2; CDR3 DNA: TGTGCCAGCAGCCTAACGGGGGGGATCTACACCTTC; CDR3 protein: CASSLTGGIYTF
clone size: few; V gene: TRBV18; D gene: TRBD1; J gene: TRBJ2-3; CDR3 DNA: TGTGCCAGCTCACCACAGGGGGCGAGGGATACGCAGTATTTT; CDR3 protein: CASSPQGARDTQYF
clone size: -; V gene: TRBV7-2; D gene: TRBD1; J gene: TRBJ2-5; CDR3 DNA: TGTGCCAGCAGGGAAAGGACAGGGCAAGAGACCCAGTACTTC; CDR3 protein: CASRERTGQETQYF
clone size: -; V gene: TRBV7-9; D gene: -; J gene: TRBJ1-2; CDR3 DNA: TGTGCCAGCAGCCCCCCAGGGAGATCGACGAAGTATGGCTACACCTTC; CDR3 protein: CASSPPGRSTKYGYTF